This TCR beta chain was recovered during a study of blood T cell repertoires in COVID-19. Study-wide background: Collection of acute and convalescent COVID-19 samples took place in the United States, Italy and Spain. From T cells, B-cell-depleted T cells, or PBMCs came the material, which was cDNA or gDNA.

Original processing methods: Estimated nucleated cell counts came from reference gene primer amplification. Here immunoSEQ multiplex PCR was the method, and the copy in TCRdb shows in-frame clones only, minus some. V, J and clone size derive from that table, while D and trimming were established from the DNA sequence. The sample shows about 350,000 clones, 85% to 90% of them seen only once. Germline V lookup: CDR1 SNHLY, CDR2 FYNNEI. Trimming took off 2 bases at V and 6 bases at J, with 13 bases between the two ends. The CDR3 length is 14 residues. Enrolled during active infection, Seattle patients were then followed longitudinally.

J is TRBJ1-2 and V is TRBV2; D might be TRBD1 (6 bases). The TCR sequence derives from a woman in her sixties or seventies with COVID-19, enrolled during active disease. Sequenced sample: peripheral blood. CDR3 DNA: TGTGCCAGCAGTGAAAGGGCAGGGGTCCATGGCTACACCTTC. This codes for CASSERAGVHGYTF.